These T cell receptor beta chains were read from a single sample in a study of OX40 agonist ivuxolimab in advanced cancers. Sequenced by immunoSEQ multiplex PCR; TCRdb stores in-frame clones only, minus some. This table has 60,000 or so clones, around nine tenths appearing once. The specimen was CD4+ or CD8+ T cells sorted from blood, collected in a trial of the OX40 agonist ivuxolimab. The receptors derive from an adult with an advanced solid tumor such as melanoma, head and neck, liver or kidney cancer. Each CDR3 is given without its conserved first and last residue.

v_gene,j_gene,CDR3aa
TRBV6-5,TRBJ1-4,ASSGTATNEKLF
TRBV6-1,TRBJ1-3,ASSPPGGGTIY
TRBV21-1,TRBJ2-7,ASSTLRTLQSTFYEQY
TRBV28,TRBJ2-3,ASSLDRSTDTQY
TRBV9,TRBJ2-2,ASSVVAGELF
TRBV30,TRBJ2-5,AWSWGAQETQY
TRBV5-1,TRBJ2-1,ASSPGTGGWEQF
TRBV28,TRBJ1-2,ASSLSGGGLYGYT
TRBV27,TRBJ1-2,ASSSDRAYGYT
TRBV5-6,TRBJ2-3,ASSLRTTSTDTQY
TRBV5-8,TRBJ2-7,ASSLVGQA